This T cell receptor (beta chain) comes out of a study of early T cells in non-severe SARS-CoV-2 infection. The overall study: The sequenced material was bulk RNA from unsorted whole blood, and its chains were unpaired.

Findings and limits, study-wide: In VDJdb matching, anti-spike CD8 responses were favored while private and CD4 specificities went missing.

This clonotype has at least ten counts. Its target is not known. A read error may account for a junction end that differs from germline. Individual cDNA molecules each received unique molecular identifiers attached to them. TCRdb fed the 5' RACE reads into MiXCR, producing one record per CDR3 protein. The profile shows tens of thousands of distinct CDR3 sequences, around 8.4% of them singletons. The sequence was collected from an adult who was a healthcare worker with PCR-confirmed SARS-CoV-2 infection or an uninfected control (not recorded which). The sequenced material came from whole blood.

The CDR3 DNA reads as TGTGCCAGCACCTTACAGGGGAGCTCCTACAATGAGCAGTTCTTC. It is translated as CASTLQGSSYNEQFF. V gene TRBV7-2 combines with J gene TRBJ2-1, with 7 bases that match TRBD1. Germline CDR1 reads SGHTA; CDR2 reads FQGNSA. This CDR3 contains 15 residues.